Following are 29 T cell receptor beta chains from one sample sequenced in a study of cytomegalovirus exposure and HLA in healthy donors. PCR amplification relied on 60 Vbeta primers (plus 13 Jbeta primers). Data came from immunoSEQ multiplex PCR; TCRdb stores just in-frame clones and leaves some out. The table has 98,000 or so clones, approximately 80% seen once. Sequences were obtained from PBMCs. The source of these receptors is a woman aged 18-29 years in good health and CMV-seropositive.

The chain links TRBV15 to TRBJ2-7; D might be TRBD2 (5 bases). The CDR3 consists of 14 residues. Per the germline V gene, CDR1 is LNHNV and CDR2 is YYDKDF (reference sequence). V lost 0 bases and J lost 6, with 12 bases in between. In DNA form, the CDR3 reads TGTGCCACCAGCAGAGACCTGGGAGTAACCGAGCAGTACTTC. It specifies CATSRDLGVTEQYF.

The rearrangement links TRBV6-1 to TRBJ1-3, with 8 bases lining up with TRBD1. This CDR3 comprises 18 residues. After removal of 4 bases from V and 0 bases from J, the junction contained 11 bases not matched to a gene. Germline assignment: CDR1 MNHNS and CDR2 SASEGT. The CDR3: CASSGTGTGLPSGNTIYF. Here the CDR3 DNA reads TGTGCCAGCAGTGGAACCGGGACAGGATTACCCTCTGGAAACACCATATATTTT.

This chain joins TRBV7-2 and TRBJ1-4; no firm D call. V was trimmed by 1 base and J by 0 bases, leaving 6 bases between them. The CDR3 is 15 residues long. CDR1 is SGHTA and CDR2 is FQGNSA in the germline V gene. DNA for the CDR3: TGTGCCAGCAGCTTAGACGGTGCAACTAATGAAAAACTGTTTTTT. Translated, it gives CASSLDGATNEKLFF.

This chain joins TRBV12-5 and TRBJ2-1; maybe TRBD2 (6 bases). This CDR3 is built from 12 residues. V was trimmed by 0 bases and J by 15 bases, leaving 12 bases between them. Germline V gene sequence: CDR1 LGHNT, CDR2 FRNRAP. The CDR3, as DNA: TGTGCTAGTGGTTTGGTAGGCCGGGACTGGTTCTTC. Its translation is CASGLVGRDWFF.

The chain joins TRBV29-1 to TRBJ2-1; 8 nucleotides line up with TRBD2. In germline, CDR1 is SQVTM, CDR2 ANQGSEA. The CDR3 is 15 amino acids. V was pared by 5 bases and J by 9 bases, with 15 bases of the junction left unmatched. This CDR3 reads CSVPVGAGELVEQFF. The CDR3 nucleotides are TGCAGCGTTCCCGTAGGAGCGGGAGAGTTGGTTGAGCAGTTCTTC.

CDR3 sequence: CASSLQTGKAAEAFF. CDR3 coding DNA: TGCGCCAGCAGCTTGCAAACAGGGAAGGCCGCTGAAGCTTTCTTT. This rearrangement joins TRBV5-1 to TRBJ1-1; TRBD1 might be the D (6 bases). This CDR3 contains 15 residues. In germline, CDR1 is SGHRS, CDR2 YFSETQ. Trimming took 1 base from V and 6 from J, leaving 16 bases between them.

The CDR3 spells CASSWGQGTSYGYTF. The CDR3 bases are TGTGCCAGCAGCTGGGGACAGGGTACTTCCTATGGCTACACCTTC. This chain uses TRBV5-6 with TRBJ1-2; TRBD1 matches at 9 bases. The V and J ends lost 3 bases and 4 bases, in that order; junction bases with no gene match: 7. Germline V gene lookup returns CDR1 SGHDT and CDR2 YYEEEE. The CDR3 sequence is 15 residues long.

CDR3 region: CASSQSGLRSLADTQYF. DNA of the CDR3: TGCGCCAGCAGCCAATCGGGACTAAGATCCTTGGCCGATACGCAGTATTTT. V gene TRBV4-1 combines with J gene TRBJ2-3; 7 bases fit TRBD2. Germline CDR1 is MGHRA and CDR2 is YSYEKL. The CDR3 totals 17 residues. Losses at the gene ends were 2 bases for V and 6 bases for J; bases not matched to a gene: 14.

The chain's CDR3 is CASSLWDRVDGYTF. The CDR3 DNA is TGTGCCAGCAGTTTATGGGACAGGGTGGATGGCTACACCTTC. The chain combines TRBV28 with TRBJ1-2; the match to TRBD1 covers 8 bases. Trimming removed 0 bases from V and 6 bases from J; junction bases left unmatched: 3. Per the germline V gene, CDR1 is MDHEN and CDR2 is SYDVKM. The CDR3 loop spans 14 amino acids.

This chain links TRBV9 with TRBJ1-4, with D possibly being TRBD1 (6 bases). CDR3 size: 14 residues. Trimming shortened V by 4 bases and J by 5 bases, and 12 bases separated the two germline ends. In germline, CDR1 is SGDLS, CDR2 YYNGEE. The CDR3 loop is CASSNTGTNEKLFF. CDR3 bases: TGTGCCAGCAGCAATACAGGGACCAATGAAAAACTGTTTTTT.

The chain joins TRBV15 to TRBJ1-1; D not certain. The germline V and J ends were trimmed by 1 base and 8 bases, with 5 bases remaining between them. This CDR3 is 11 amino acids long. Per the germline V gene, CDR1 is LNHNV and CDR2 is YYDKDF (reference sequence). The CDR3 reads CATSRVQEAFF. CDR3 in DNA: TGTGCCACCAGCAGAGTTCAGGAAGCTTTCTTT.

The chain joins TRBV10-3 to TRBJ2-2; the match to TRBD2 covers 9 bases. Germline V gene sequence: CDR1 ENHRY, CDR2 SYGVKD. The CDR3 loop spans 16 amino acids. Trimming cost V 10 bases and J 6 bases; bases outside gene matches: 15. CDR3: CATGSVAGVMAGELFF. The CDR3, as DNA: TGTGCCACAGGGTCAGTAGCGGGAGTTATGGCCGGGGAGCTGTTTTTT.

This clone was counted a single time. The V and J genes are TRBV15 and TRBJ1-2; weak D call: TRBD1 (6 bases). There are 14 residues in the CDR3. Germline values: CDR1 LNHNV, CDR2 YYDKDF (reference sequence). The V gene lost 1 base and the J gene lost 5 bases, with 11 bases spanning the gap. DNA for the CDR3: TGTGCCACCAGCAGAGTGGGGGCAGGTTATGGCTACACCTTC. As protein: CATSRVGAGYGYTF.

This clone was counted between two and nine times. The chain is built from TRBV21-1 and TRBJ1-2; the table calls TRBD1, which could not be checked here. TRBV21-1 is flagged as a pseudogene. This CDR3 has 16 amino acids. This chain's CDR3 is CASSRGLGTGGFGYTF. CDR3 coding DNA: TGTGCCAGCAGCAGAGGGTTGGGGACAGGGGGCTTTGGCTACACCTTC.

DNA of the CDR3: TGTGCCAGCAGCTTTCACTCTGGGGCCAACGTCCTGACTTTC. Translation gives CASSFHSGANVLTF. V gene TRBV13 combines with J gene TRBJ2-6; D unclear. This CDR3 has 14 amino acids. Germline loops: CDR1 PRHDT, CDR2 FYEKMQ (reference sequence). V dropped 3 bases and J dropped 0 bases, with 3 bases sitting between them.

On this clone itself: The conserved phenylalanine or tryptophan normally closing the CDR3 is absent here, so this likely arose from a read error. The chain links TRBV15 to TRBJ2-7, with 8 bases fitting TRBD2. This CDR3 has 15 amino acids. V lost 0 bases and J lost 3; bases outside the gene matches: 4. Germline-derived CDR1 and CDR2 are LNHNV and YYDKDF (reference sequence). The DNA for the CDR3 is TGTGCCACCAGCAGAGATCGACTAGCGATCTACGAGCAGTACCTC. This encodes CATSRDRLAIYEQYL.

The chain couples TRBV18 to TRBJ1-1; 9 bases are shared with TRBD1. V lost 5 bases, J lost 6 bases, and 7 bases stayed unmatched. The CDR3 sequence is 14 residues long. Germline V CDR1 and CDR2: KGHSH, LQKENI. CDR3 residues: CASSSDRGSAEAFF. The CDR3 bases are TGTGCCAGCTCAAGTGACAGGGGGAGCGCTGAAGCTTTCTTT.

This chain uses TRBV11-2 with TRBJ2-7; 7 nucleotides align to TRBD1. The CDR3 runs 15 residues. Germline assignment: CDR1 SGHAT and CDR2 FQNNGV. With 6 bases clipped from V and 4 bases from J, the junction kept 12 bases outside the gene matches. The CDR3 region has the DNA TGTGCCAGCAGTCTTGGTCGGGCAGGGGGTTACGAGCAGTACTTC. Amino acids: CASSLGRAGGYEQYF.

This clone was found a few times. The chain has TRBV27 and TRBJ2-2; 8 nucleotides match TRBD1. With V trimmed by 6 bases and J by 1 base, 4 bases remained unmatched. The CDR3 extends over 15 amino acids. Germline values: CDR1 MNHEY, CDR2 SMNVEV (reference sequence). The CDR3 nucleotides read TGTGCCAGCAGGCGACAGGGGCTGAACACCGGGGAGCTGTTTTTT. Residues: CASRRQGLNTGELFF.

This clone was seen at least ten times. The CDR3 protein is CATHLQTGDGYTF. The CDR3 DNA sequence: TGTGCCACCCACCTACAGACAGGTGATGGCTACACCTTC. The chain uses TRBV6-1 and TRBJ1-2; a weak D match, TRBD1 (6 bases). The CDR3 runs 13 residues. Germline values: CDR1 MNHNS, CDR2 SASEGT. V was shortened by 10 bases and J by 6 bases, with 18 bases between the two germline ends.

The CDR3 sequence is CASSAGQAPETQYF. The DNA of the CDR3 is TGTGCCAGCAGTGCTGGACAGGCCCCGGAGACCCAGTACTTC. V and J are TRBV6-1 and TRBJ2-5; 7 nucleotides agree with TRBD1. CDR3 length: 14 residues. The germline CDR1 and CDR2 sequences are MNHNS and SASEGT. V dropped 4 bases and J dropped 5; count of bases not matched to a gene: 7.

A single count supports this clone. The J gene is TRBJ2-1, the V gene TRBV28, with D unclear. V gave up 10 bases and J gave up 6 bases, with 10 bases separating them. Germline CDR1 reads MDHEN; CDR2 reads SYDVKM. The CDR3 has 11 amino acids. CDR3 sequence reads: CATLRSNEQFF. DNA for the CDR3: TGTGCCACCCTTAGGAGCAATGAGCAGTTCTTC.

CDR3 amino acids: CATSGPRQATNEKLFF. For the CDR3, the DNA is TGTGCCACCAGCGGGCCTAGACAGGCAACTAATGAAAAACTGTTTTTT. The V call is TRBV15, the J call TRBJ1-4; D might be TRBD1 (6 bases). The germline gives CDR1 LNHNV, CDR2 YYDKDF (reference sequence). The V and J ends lost 5 bases and 0 bases respectively, with 13 bases between them. This CDR3 has 16 residues.

This clone was seen a handful of times. This chain joins TRBV5-5 and TRBJ2-7; no definite D call. Germline CDR1 is SGHKS and CDR2 is YYEKEE (reference sequence). V was shortened by 1 base and J by 2 bases, with 4 bases between the two germline ends. The CDR3 is made up of 12 amino acids. In DNA form, the CDR3 reads TGTGCCAGCAGCTTGACAACCTACGAGCAGTACTTC. Protein sequence: CASSLTTYEQYF.

The chain uses TRBV5-1 and TRBJ2-7, with 12 nucleotides matching TRBD2. V trimming: 4 bases; J trimming: 6 bases; junction bases outside the gene matches: 8. The germline gives CDR1 SGHRS, CDR2 YFSETQ. The CDR3 is 15 residues long. The CDR3 region is CASSATTSGSVEQYF. The CDR3 DNA sequence: TGCGCCAGCAGCGCAACGACTAGCGGGAGTGTCGAGCAGTACTTC.

The V call is TRBV27, the J call TRBJ2-7, with TRBD1 matching over 8 bases. Germline V CDR1 and CDR2: MNHEY, SMNVEV (reference sequence). The CDR3 loop spans 13 amino acids. The junction had 5 bases not matched to a gene; V was cut back by 7 bases and J by 3 bases. This CDR3 is CASKRQGIYEQYF. For the CDR3, the DNA is TGTGCCAGCAAGCGACAGGGGATCTACGAGCAGTACTTC.

This chain links TRBV5-4 with TRBJ2-3; D is unresolved. Trimming stripped 0 bases from V and 4 bases from J, with 12 bases between. CDR1 is SGHNT and CDR2 is YYREEE in the germline V gene (reference sequence). The CDR3 consists of 15 residues. CDR3 amino acids: CASSLDMSSPDTQYF. Written as DNA, the CDR3 is TGTGCCAGCAGCTTGGATATGTCGTCCCCAGATACGCAGTATTTT.

The rearrangement uses TRBV13 and TRBJ2-1; 12 nucleotides agree with TRBD2. The CDR3 extends over 17 amino acids. The germline CDR1 and CDR2 sequences are PRHDT and FYEKMQ (reference sequence). V gave up 1 base and J gave up 3 bases; unmatched junction bases: 4. DNA for the CDR3: TGTGCCAGCAGCTTAGAAGGACTAGCGGGAAACTACAATGAGCAGTTCTTC. Translated, it gives CASSLEGLAGNYNEQFF. Variable domain in full (rest from reference TRBV13 and TRBJ2-1): AAGVIQSPRHLIKEKRETATLKCYPIPRHDTVYWYQQGPGQDPQFLISFYEKMQSDKGSIPDRFSAQQFSDYHSELNMSSLELGDSALYFCASSLEGLAGNYNEQFFGPGTRLTVL.

The chain carries TRBV28 and TRBJ2-7; a possible D gene is TRBD2 (6 bases). CDR1 MDHEN and CDR2 SYDVKM come from the germline V gene. The CDR3 contains 14 residues. Deletions cut 6 bases from V and 0 bases from J, with 12 bases between. CDR3 DNA: TGTGCCAGCAGCCCCGGGACTGGCTCCTACGAGCAGTACTTC. Its protein product is CASSPGTGSYEQYF.